The 15 T cell receptor beta chains presented below share a single source sample, sequenced in a study of blood T cell repertoires in COVID-19. Sequencing was performed with immunoSEQ multiplex PCR; in TCRdb, only in-frame clones are kept and a portion is missing. There are 180,000 or so clones in the sample; approximately 80% occur only once, and 10% to 15% lies in the top ten. Sequencing used PBMCs or T cells enriched from blood (not recorded which). The receptors stem from a woman in her fifties or sixties who had recovered from COVID-19.

J is TRBJ2-3 and V is TRBV30; D is unresolved. Trimming left V 2 bases short and J 2 bases short, with 11 bases between. This CDR3 region has 14 residues. Germline CDR1 GTSNPN, CDR2 SVGIG (reference sequence). The CDR3 DNA reads as TGTGCCTGGAGTCCTGGTAGTTTCACAGATACGCAGTATTTT. It translates to CAWSPGSFTDTQYF.

The genes are TRBV3-1 (or the pseudogene TRBV3-2) and TRBJ1-4; D gene ambiguous. The V end lost 3 bases, the J end lost 5 bases, and 7 bases lay between the germline ends. The CDR3 extends over 13 amino acids. CDR1 is LGHDT and CDR2 is YNNKEL in the germline V gene (reference sequence). In DNA, the CDR3 is TGTGCCAGCAGCCAGACTACCAATGAAAAACTGTTTTTT. It is translated as CASSQTTNEKLFF.

The chain has TRBV2 and TRBJ1-5; 8 nucleotides align to TRBD1. CDR3 size: 14 residues. Germline CDR1 SNHLY, CDR2 FYNNEI. The V segment lost 4 bases and the J segment 7 bases; nucleotides outside the gene matches: 6. The CDR3: CASSGGTGSQPQHF. In DNA, the CDR3 is TGTGCCAGCAGTGGGGGGACAGGCAGCCAGCCCCAGCATTTT.

The chain links TRBV2 to TRBJ2-3, with D perhaps matching TRBD2 (6 bases). The V gene's germline CDR1 is SNHLY and CDR2 FYNNEI. The CDR3 sequence is 13 residues long. Trimming left V 8 bases short and J 2 bases short, with 11 bases between. The CDR3 sequence is CASCRDFTDTQYF. As DNA, the CDR3 is TGTGCCAGCTGCCGGGACTTCACAGATACGCAGTATTTT.

The rearrangement uses TRBV11-2 and TRBJ2-3; maybe TRBD1 (6 bases). Germline V gives CDR1 SGHAT, CDR2 FQNNGV. The CDR3 is 12 amino acids. V gave up 4 bases and J gave up 6 bases, with 8 bases separating them. The chain's CDR3 is CASSSTGDTQYF. CDR3 nucleotide sequence: TGTGCCAGCAGCTCTACAGGGGATACGCAGTATTTT.

V gene TRBV7-2 combines with J gene TRBJ1-1; TRBD1 agrees at 12 bases. J was trimmed by 4 bases and V by 9 bases; bases with no gene match: 6. The CDR3 is 14 residues long. Per germline, CDR1 SGHTA and CDR2 FQGNSA. Here the CDR3 DNA reads TGTGCCAGTTCCGGGACAGGGGGCATCACTGAAGCTTTCTTT. This codes for CASSGTGGITEAFF.

This clone was observed a handful of times. The V call is TRBV28, the J call TRBJ1-2; a possible D gene is TRBD1 (5 bases). Germline V CDR1 and CDR2: MDHEN, SYDVKM. The CDR3 contains 13 residues. V was trimmed by 3 bases and J by 4 bases, leaving 9 bases between them. CDR3 amino acids: CASSLEGPYGYTF. The CDR3 DNA follows: TGTGCCAGCAGTTTGGAGGGGCCCTATGGCTACACCTTC.

The V call is TRBV5-1, the J call TRBJ2-1; perhaps TRBD2 as D (6 bases). Trimming left V 3 bases short and J 0 bases short, with 10 bases between. The CDR3 covers 15 residues. The germline V gene has CDR1 SGHRS and CDR2 YFSETQ. CDR3 loop: CASSYRESSYNEQFF. The CDR3 DNA reads as TGCGCCAGCAGCTATCGGGAGAGCTCCTACAATGAGCAGTTCTTC.

CDR3: CASGLGESYEQYF. The CDR3 bases are TGTGCCAGCGGTCTAGGGGAGAGCTACGAGCAGTACTTC. The rearrangement links TRBV12-3 or TRBV12-4 to TRBJ2-7, with D possibly called TRBD1 or TRBD2 (5 bases each). This CDR3 is built from 13 residues. Trimming removed 8 bases at V and 3 bases at J, with 14 bases between.

V is TRBV3-1 (or the pseudogene TRBV3-2) and J is TRBJ1-1, with D maybe TRBD1 (6 bases). In germline, CDR1 is LGHDT, CDR2 YNNKEL (reference sequence). The CDR3 spans 14 residues. Trimming stripped 0 bases from V and 5 bases from J, with 10 bases between. Written as DNA, the CDR3 is TGTGCCAGCAGCCAAGAAGGGGGGGTGACTGAAGCTTTCTTT. This sequence encodes CASSQEGGVTEAFF.

The gene calls are TRBV29-1 and TRBJ1-1, with D uncertain. CDR1 and CDR2 from the germline V gene are SQVTM and ANQGSEA. The ends were cut back, 6 bases at V and 5 bases at J, with 10 bases in the middle. CDR3 length: 11 amino acids. The CDR3: CSVGEGTEAFF. Here the CDR3 DNA reads TGCAGCGTGGGAGAAGGGACTGAAGCTTTCTTT.

The rearrangement links TRBV10-3 to TRBJ1-2; tentatively, D is TRBD1 (6 bases). V lost 5 bases, J lost 8 bases, and 15 bases lay in between. CDR1 and CDR2 from the germline V gene are ENHRY and SYGVKD. The CDR3 is made up of 13 amino acids. For the CDR3, the DNA is TGTGCCATCAGTCCTACAGGGTTAGGCGGCTACACCTTC. This gives the protein CAISPTGLGGYTF.

The genes are TRBV28 and TRBJ2-7; 8 bases map to TRBD2. J was trimmed by 6 bases and V by 5 bases; bases with no gene match: 12. The germline gives CDR1 MDHEN, CDR2 SYDVKM. This CDR3 contains 15 residues. The CDR3 region has the DNA TGTGCCAGCAGTCCTAGCGGGCCCTCCCCCCTCGAGCAGTACTTC. Translating gives CASSPSGPSPLEQYF.

This chain connects TRBV6-4 to TRBJ2-1; 7 bases are a match to TRBD1. This CDR3 is built from 14 residues. With 5 bases clipped from V and 1 base from J, the junction kept 2 bases outside the gene matches. Germline V gene data show CDR1 as MRHNA and CDR2 as SNTAGT. CDR3 sequence reads: CASSKTGSYNEQFF. The CDR3 DNA reads as TGTGCCAGCAGTAAGACAGGGTCCTACAATGAGCAGTTCTTC.

This sequence joins TRBV5-1 and TRBJ2-3; TRBD2 agrees at 11 bases. This CDR3 contains 16 residues. J lost 2 bases, V lost 6 bases, and 8 bases had no gene match. Germline CDR1 SGHRS, CDR2 YFSETQ. CDR3 DNA: TGCGCCAGCACCCCGGCTAGCGGGGGGTACACAGATACGCAGTATTTT. Translating gives CASTPASGGYTDTQYF. Variable domain in full (rest from reference TRBV5-1 and TRBJ2-3): KAGVTQTPRYLIKTRGQQVTLSCSPISGHRSVSWYQQTPGQGLQFLFEYFSETQRNKGNFPGRFSGRQFSNSRSEMNVSTLELGDSALYLCASTPASGGYTDTQYFGPGTRLTVL.